This T cell receptor beta chain was documented in a study of CD8 T cells in ankylosing spondylitis. General observations from the study: Disease-linked clones had a CD8+ phenotype and relatively low frequency in peripheral blood. Under 10 highly homologous variants formed a TCR beta motif that appeared characteristic of ankylosing spondylitis blood.

The CDR3 covers 17 residues. Between the trimmed V and J ends, which lost 1 base and 0 bases, there was a span of 13 bases. CDR1 is SEHNR and CDR2 is FQNEAQ in the germline V gene (reference sequence). One entry per CDR3 protein results from TCRdb running MiXCR on the 5' RACE reads. The sample holds hundreds of thousands of distinct CDR3 sequences, 25% to 30% seen once. Note on this clonotype: Its cognate antigen is unknown.

The chain carries TRBV7-9 and TRBJ2-1, with TRBD2 as a possible D gene (6 bases). The sequencing sample was made of blood, either unsorted or a sorted T cell fraction (not recorded which). The origin of this receptor is a male donor with ankylosing spondylitis or in good health (not recorded which). The CDR3 sequence is CASSLGRLGSSYNEQFF. As DNA, the CDR3 is TGTGCCAGCAGCTTAGGTAGACTAGGTAGCTCCTACAATGAGCAGTTCTTC.